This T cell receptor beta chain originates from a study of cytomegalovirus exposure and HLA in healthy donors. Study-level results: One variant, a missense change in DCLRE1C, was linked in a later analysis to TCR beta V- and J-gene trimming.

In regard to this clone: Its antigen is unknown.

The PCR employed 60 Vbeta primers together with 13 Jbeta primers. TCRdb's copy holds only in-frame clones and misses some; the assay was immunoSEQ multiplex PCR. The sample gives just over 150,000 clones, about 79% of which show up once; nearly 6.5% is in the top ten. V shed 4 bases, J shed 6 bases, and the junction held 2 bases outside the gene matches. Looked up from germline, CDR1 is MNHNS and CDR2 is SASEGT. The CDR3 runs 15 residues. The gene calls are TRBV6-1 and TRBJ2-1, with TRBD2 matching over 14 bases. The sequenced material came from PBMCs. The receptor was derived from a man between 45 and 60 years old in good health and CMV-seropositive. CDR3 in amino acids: CASSGGTSGGNEQFF. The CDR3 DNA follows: TGTGCCAGCAGTGGCGGGACTAGCGGGGGCAATGAGCAGTTCTTC.